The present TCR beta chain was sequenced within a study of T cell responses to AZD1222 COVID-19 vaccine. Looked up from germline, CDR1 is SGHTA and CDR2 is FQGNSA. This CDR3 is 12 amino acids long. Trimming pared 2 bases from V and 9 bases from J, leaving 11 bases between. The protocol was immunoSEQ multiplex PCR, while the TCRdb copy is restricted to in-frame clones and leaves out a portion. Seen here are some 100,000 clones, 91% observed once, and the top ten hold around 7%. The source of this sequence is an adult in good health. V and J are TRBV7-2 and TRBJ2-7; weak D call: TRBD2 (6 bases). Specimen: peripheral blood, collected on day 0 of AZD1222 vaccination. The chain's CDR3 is CASSLYGGGQYF. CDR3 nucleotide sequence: TGTGCCAGCAGCTTATATGGGGGAGGGCAGTACTTC.